The entry below gives a single T cell receptor (beta chain) sequence along with its context. Its matching antigen is unknown. Profiling relied on immunoSEQ multiplex PCR, and the TCRdb table lists in-frame clones only, not all of them. The data show some 2,000,000 clones, approximately 94% seen once. All donors qualified as healthy HIV-negative adults and had experienced no recent acute infections or vaccinations. All the donors were Caucasian adults who lived in Nashville, Tennessee. This sample is part of a study of shared clonotypes between healthy human individuals. General study points: Clonotypes shared by all four donors outscored non-shared clonotypes in generation probability. Among the subsets, naive ones generally showed larger estimated richness than memory ones.

CDR1 WNHNN and CDR2 SYGVQD come from the germline V gene (reference sequence). Trimming took off 3 bases at V and 5 bases at J, with 10 bases between the two ends. The CDR3 loop spans 13 amino acids. The V call is TRBV10-1, the J call TRBJ1-1, with D perhaps TRBD1 (5 bases). The sample was naive CD4+ T cells sorted from blood. Subset defined: CD45RA+ positively selected. The clonotype comes from a man aged 18-30 years in good health. Written as DNA, the CDR3 is TGCGCCAGCAGTGAAGGGGATAGGACTGAAGCTTTCTTT. This gives the protein CASSEGDRTEAFF.